These 26 T cell receptor beta chains originate from one sample sequenced in a study of blood T cell repertoires in COVID-19. Some clones are missing from TCRdb's copy, which holds only in-frame ones; the method was immunoSEQ multiplex PCR. There are around 110,000 clones in the sample; approximately 84% occur only once, and 7.5% lies in the top ten. Sequenced input: peripheral blood. The receptors shown here come from a man aged 65-85 years with active or convalescent COVID-19.

The rearrangement links TRBV7-2 to TRBJ2-1; 10 bases map to TRBD1. V was clipped by 6 bases and J by 9 bases; unmatched bases: 8. The CDR3 totals 14 residues. CDR1 is SGHTA, CDR2 FQGNSA, per germline. CDR3 residues: CASSPDRGRGEQFF. The CDR3 DNA sequence: TGTGCCAGCAGTCCCGACAGGGGGCGCGGTGAGCAGTTCTTC. Looking up the rest from reference TRBV7-2 and TRBJ2-1 gives the full variable domain: GAGVSQSPSNKVTEKGKDVELRCDPISGHTALYWYRQSLGQGLEFLIYFQGNSAPDKSGLPSDRFSAERTGGSVSTLTIQRTQQEDSAVYLCASSPDRGRGEQFFGPGTRLTVL.

This clone was counted a few times. The V gene is TRBV7-2, the J gene TRBJ1-1; maybe TRBD1 (6 bases). V lost 6 bases and J 1 base, leaving 9 bases between the germline ends. The CDR3 has 13 residues. Germline-derived CDR1 and CDR2 are SGHTA and FQGNSA. Here the CDR3 reads CASRLQGNTEAFF. CDR3 coding DNA: TGTGCCAGCAGGTTACAGGGGAACACTGAAGCTTTCTTT.

V gene TRBV7-8 combines with J gene TRBJ1-1, with D unclear. The CDR3 runs to 13 residues. Germline V gene lookup returns CDR1 SGHVS and CDR2 FQNEAQ. V gave up 3 bases and J gave up 6 bases, with 11 bases separating them. This chain's CDR3 is CASSLSSGAEAFF. CDR3 coding DNA: TGTGCCAGCAGCTTGTCTTCAGGTGCTGAAGCTTTCTTT.

The chain uses TRBV12-3 or TRBV12-4 and TRBJ2-3; D not certain. V was pared by 6 bases and J by 5 bases, with 6 bases between. The CDR3 sequence is 11 residues long. The CDR3 is CASSPKDTQYF. In DNA, the CDR3 is TGTGCCAGCAGCCCAAAAGATACGCAGTATTTT.

The chain has TRBV19 and TRBJ1-2; the D gene is possibly TRBD1 (5 bases). The ends were cut back, 0 bases at V and 5 bases at J, with 7 bases in the middle. This CDR3 region has 13 residues. Germline V lookup: CDR1 LNHDA, CDR2 SQIVND (reference sequence). The CDR3 DNA reads TGTGCCAGTAGTATAGATTCAGGGTATGGCTACACCTTC. Translation gives CASSIDSGYGYTF.

The gene calls are TRBV5-5 and TRBJ2-1; 11 bases align to TRBD2. CDR3 length: 16 amino acids. V was pared by 0 bases and J by 7 bases, with 6 bases of the junction left unmatched. Germline V lookup: CDR1 SGHKS, CDR2 YYEKEE (reference sequence). CDR3 residues: CASSLAASGRFNEQFF. CDR3 nucleotide sequence: TGTGCCAGCAGCTTGGCTGCTAGCGGGAGGTTTAATGAGCAGTTCTTC.

The rearrangement uses TRBV5-1 and TRBJ2-3; tentative D call: TRBD2 (5 bases). Looked up from germline, CDR1 is SGHRS and CDR2 is YFSETQ. CDR3 length: 17 amino acids. Between the trimmed V and J ends, which lost 4 bases and 2 bases, there was a span of 20 bases. CDR3 coding DNA: TGCGCCAGCAGCGCGGGTCTCACAGCCGATCCCACAGATACGCAGTATTTT. As protein: CASSAGLTADPTDTQYF.

This chain connects TRBV7-9 to TRBJ1-1; D is perhaps TRBD1 (6 bases). This CDR3 comprises 13 residues. CDR1 is SEHNR, CDR2 FQNEAQ, per germline (reference sequence). The germline V and J ends were trimmed by 5 bases and 8 bases, with 15 bases remaining between them. In DNA form, the CDR3 reads TGTGCCAGCAGCCAGGGGCAGGGAACGGAAGCTTTCTTT. Its translation is CASSQGQGTEAFF.

In this sample, this clone turned up once. J is TRBJ1-1 and V is TRBV9, with TRBD1 matching over 10 bases. V was clipped by 6 bases and J by 4 bases; unmatched bases: 6. The germline V gene has CDR1 SGDLS and CDR2 YYNGEE. The CDR3 contains 14 residues. The CDR3 DNA follows: TGTGCCAGCACCTTCGGACAGGGGGGCACTGAAGCTTTCTTT. Encoded protein: CASTFGQGGTEAFF.

The chain uses TRBV12-3 or TRBV12-4 and TRBJ1-1; the D gene is possibly TRBD1 (6 bases). This CDR3 contains 13 residues. V was pared by 3 bases and J by 4 bases, with 9 bases between. The CDR3 bases are TGTGCCAGCAGTTTTTTCAGGGGCACTGAAGCTTTCTTT. This codes for CASSFFRGTEAFF.

The chain employs TRBV10-3 and TRBJ2-1; 14 positions match TRBD2. This CDR3 spans 16 amino acids. In germline, CDR1 is ENHRY, CDR2 SYGVKD. Trimming at V came to 6 bases and at J to 9 bases, leaving 10 bases not matched to a gene. This CDR3 is CAIRSGLAGVAGEQFF. In DNA, the CDR3 is TGTGCCATCAGGTCGGGACTAGCGGGAGTAGCTGGTGAGCAGTTCTTC.

The rearrangement uses TRBV29-1 and TRBJ2-7, with 13 bases lining up with TRBD2. The junction had 9 bases not matched to a gene; V was cut back by 4 bases and J by 3 bases. The germline gives CDR1 SQVTM, CDR2 ANQGSEA. The CDR3 consists of 16 residues. The DNA of the CDR3 is TGCAGCGTTGCACTAGCGGGAGGGCCAAGTCACTACGAGCAGTACTTC. Its translation: CSVALAGGPSHYEQYF.

The chain employs TRBV11-2 and TRBJ2-2; TRBD2 might be the D (7 bases). Trimming cost V 5 bases and J 5 bases, with 15 bases left between them. Per the germline V gene, CDR1 is SGHAT and CDR2 is FQNNGV. The CDR3 is 15 residues long. Here the CDR3 reads CASSELQGGTGELFF. CDR3 nucleotides: TGTGCCAGCAGCGAACTACAGGGAGGGACCGGGGAGCTGTTTTTT.

This clone was detected only a few times. The chain links TRBV5-8 to TRBJ2-3; D remains unclear. This CDR3 is built from 14 residues. Per germline, CDR1 SGHTS and CDR2 YDEGEE. V was shortened by 0 bases and J by 2 bases, with 7 bases between the two germline ends. The CDR3 reads CASSLGANTDTQYF. The CDR3 nucleotides are TGTGCCAGCAGCTTGGGGGCGAACACAGATACGCAGTATTTT.

The rearrangement uses TRBV7-3 and TRBJ2-2; 8 bases map to TRBD2. With 0 bases clipped from V and 7 bases from J, the junction kept 7 bases outside the gene matches. The V gene's germline CDR1 is SGHTA and CDR2 FQGTGA. There are 16 residues in the CDR3. The CDR3 DNA is TGTGCCAGCAGCTTAACCGGCGGGGGGAGCGGCGGGGAGCTGTTTTTT. Amino acid sequence: CASSLTGGGSGGELFF. Filled out from reference TRBV7-3 and TRBJ2-2, the complete variable domain reads GAGVSQTPSNKVTEKGKYVELRCDPISGHTALYWYRQSLGQGPEFLIYFQGTGAADDSGLPNDRFFAVRPEGSVSTLKIQRTERGDSAVYLCASSLTGGGSGGELFFGEGSRLTVL.

This rearrangement joins TRBV9 to TRBJ2-1; D might be TRBD2 (5 bases). CDR1 is SGDLS and CDR2 is YYNGEE in the germline V gene. The CDR3 consists of 15 residues. Between the trimmed V and J ends, which lost 0 bases and 2 bases, there was a span of 9 bases. CDR3 DNA sequence: TGTGCCAGCAGCGTAGACAGCGGTCCCTACAATGAGCAGTTCTTC. This translates into CASSVDSGPYNEQFF.

This clone has a handful of counts. This chain links TRBV19 with TRBJ2-7, with D unresolved. V dropped 3 bases and J dropped 3 bases, with 6 bases sitting between them. Germline CDR1 and CDR2: LNHDA and SQIVND (reference sequence). This CDR3 spans 12 amino acids. The CDR3 region is CASSMYGYEQYF. CDR3 nucleotide sequence: TGTGCCAGTAGTATGTACGGCTACGAGCAGTACTTC.

The chain is built from TRBV5-1 and TRBJ1-6, with D uncertain. Trimming took off 2 bases at V and 4 bases at J, with 10 bases between the two ends. Germline V lookup: CDR1 SGHRS, CDR2 YFSETQ. The CDR3 runs to 15 residues. As DNA, the CDR3 is TGCGCCAGCAGCTTTAAGACGGGGTATAATTCACCCCTCCACTTT. This sequence encodes CASSFKTGYNSPLHF.

This sequence joins TRBV19 and TRBJ1-5, with D unresolved. Germline CDR1 is LNHDA and CDR2 is SQIVND (reference sequence). V dropped 5 bases and J dropped 0 bases, with 8 bases sitting between them. CDR3 length equals 14 residues. CDR3 sequence (DNA): TGTGCCAGTAGTCGAGACATTAGCAATCAGCCCCAGCATTTT. This sequence encodes CASSRDISNQPQHF.

The chain employs TRBV7-9 and TRBJ1-1, with 7 bases fitting TRBD1. J was trimmed by 1 base and V by 3 bases; bases with no gene match: 5. Germline V gene lookup returns CDR1 SEHNR and CDR2 FQNEAQ (reference sequence). The CDR3 is 15 amino acids. Here the CDR3 reads CASSFEGAGNTEAFF. CDR3 bases: TGTGCCAGCAGCTTCGAGGGGGCCGGGAACACTGAAGCTTTCTTT. The full variable domain, with the rest looked up from reference TRBV7-9 and TRBJ1-1, is DTGVSQNPRHKITKRGQNVTFRCDPISEHNRLYWYRQTLGQGPEFLTYFQNEAQLEKSRLLSDRFSAERPKGSFSTLEIQRTEQGDSAMYLCASSFEGAGNTEAFFGQGTRLTVV.

V and J are TRBV11-2 and TRBJ1-6; possibly TRBD1 for D (5 bases). This CDR3 has 18 amino acids. Trimming took off 1 base at V and 2 bases at J, with 15 bases between the two ends. CDR1 is SGHAT and CDR2 is FQNNGV in the germline V gene. The CDR3 region has the DNA TGTGCCAGCAGCTTAGCAGTCAGGAAGGGGACCTATAATTCACCCCTCCACTTT. Its translation: CASSLAVRKGTYNSPLHF.

The chain joins TRBV19 to TRBJ2-1, with 7 bases fitting TRBD1. Germline assignment: CDR1 LNHDA and CDR2 SQIVND (reference sequence). This CDR3 is built from 15 residues. V lost 0 bases and J lost 6; bases outside the gene matches: 5. The CDR3 is CASSIDYRGFNEQFF. The CDR3 DNA follows: TGTGCCAGTAGTATAGACTACAGGGGCTTCAATGAGCAGTTCTTC.

This chain joins TRBV5-6 and TRBJ2-2; tentative D call: TRBD2 (5 bases). V was clipped by 0 bases and J by 0 bases, with 9 bases between them. Germline CDR1 and CDR2: SGHDT and YYEEEE. The CDR3 runs to 16 residues. The DNA of the CDR3 is TGTGCCAGCAGCTTGGCCCCTAGCCCGAACACCGGGGAGCTGTTTTTT. It specifies CASSLAPSPNTGELFF.

This sequence joins TRBV5-4 and TRBJ2-7, with D tentatively TRBD1 (5 bases). The germline gives CDR1 SGHNT, CDR2 YYREEE (reference sequence). Between the trimmed V and J ends, which lost 0 bases and 7 bases, there was a span of 8 bases. This CDR3 has 12 residues. CDR3 protein: CASSLEAGEQYF. For the CDR3, the DNA is TGTGCCAGCAGCTTGGAGGCAGGGGAGCAGTACTTC. Full variable domain (remainder filled in from reference TRBV5-4 and TRBJ2-7): ETGVTQSPTHLIKTRGQQVTLRCSSQSGHNTVSWYQQALGQGPQFIFQYYREEENGRGNFPPRFSGLQFPNYSSELNVNALELDDSALYLCASSLEAGEQYFGPGTRLTVT.

This sequence joins TRBV5-4 and TRBJ2-1, with D possibly TRBD2 on 5 matching bases. V was trimmed by 4 bases and J by 5 bases, leaving 10 bases between them. This CDR3 spans 13 amino acids. Germline CDR1 is SGHNT and CDR2 is YYREEE (reference sequence). CDR3 loop: CASSPGLNNEQFF. CDR3 nucleotide sequence: TGTGCCAGCAGCCCCGGACTGAACAATGAGCAGTTCTTC.

The chain carries TRBV20-1 and TRBJ2-7, with a tentative D call TRBD2 (5 bases). CDR1 is DFQATT and CDR2 is SNEGSKA in the germline V gene (reference sequence). The length of the CDR3 is 11 residues. V shed 6 bases and J shed 3 bases, with 9 bases lying between them. In nucleotides, the CDR3 is TGCAGTGCGGTAGCGCACTACGAGCAGTACTTC. Translated, it gives CSAVAHYEQYF.